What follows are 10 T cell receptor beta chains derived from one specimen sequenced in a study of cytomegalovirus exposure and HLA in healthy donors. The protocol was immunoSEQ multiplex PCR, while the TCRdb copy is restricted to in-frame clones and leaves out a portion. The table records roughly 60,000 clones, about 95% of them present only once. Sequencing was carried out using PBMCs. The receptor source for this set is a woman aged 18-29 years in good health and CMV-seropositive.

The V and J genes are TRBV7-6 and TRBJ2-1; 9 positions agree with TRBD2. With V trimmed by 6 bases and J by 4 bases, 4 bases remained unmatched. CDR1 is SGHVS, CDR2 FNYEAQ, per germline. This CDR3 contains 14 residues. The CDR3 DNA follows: TGTGCCAGCAGTCCGGCGGGGGGGTACAATGAGCAGTTCTTC. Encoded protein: CASSPAGGYNEQFF.

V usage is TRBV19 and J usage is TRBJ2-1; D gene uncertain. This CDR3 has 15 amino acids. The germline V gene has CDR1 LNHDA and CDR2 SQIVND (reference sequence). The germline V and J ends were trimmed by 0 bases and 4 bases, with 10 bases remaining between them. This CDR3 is CASSIEAETYNEQFF. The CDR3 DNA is TGTGCCAGTAGTATAGAGGCGGAAACGTACAATGAGCAGTTCTTC.

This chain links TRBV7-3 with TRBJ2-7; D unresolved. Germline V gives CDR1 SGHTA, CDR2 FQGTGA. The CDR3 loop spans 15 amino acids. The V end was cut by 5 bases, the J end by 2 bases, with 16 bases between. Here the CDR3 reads CASSHTQRSPYEQYF. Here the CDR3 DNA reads TGTGCCAGCAGCCATACTCAAAGAAGTCCCTACGAGCAGTACTTC. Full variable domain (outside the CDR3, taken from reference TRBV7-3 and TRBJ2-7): GAGVSQTPSNKVTEKGKYVELRCDPISGHTALYWYRQSLGQGPEFLIYFQGTGAADDSGLPNDRFFAVRPEGSVSTLKIQRTERGDSAVYLCASSHTQRSPYEQYFGPGTRLTVT.

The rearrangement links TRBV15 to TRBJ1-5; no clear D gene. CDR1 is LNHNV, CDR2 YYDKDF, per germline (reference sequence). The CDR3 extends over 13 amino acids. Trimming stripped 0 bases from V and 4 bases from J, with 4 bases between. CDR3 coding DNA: TGTGCCACCAGCAGAGACCCTAATCAGCCCCAGCATTTT. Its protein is CATSRDPNQPQHF. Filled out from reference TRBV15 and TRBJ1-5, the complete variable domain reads DAMVIQNPRYQVTQFGKPVTLSCSQTLNHNVMYWYQQKSSQAPKLLFHYYDKDFNNEADTPDNFQSRRPNTSFCFLDIRSPGLGDTAMYLCATSRDPNQPQHFGDGTRLSIL.

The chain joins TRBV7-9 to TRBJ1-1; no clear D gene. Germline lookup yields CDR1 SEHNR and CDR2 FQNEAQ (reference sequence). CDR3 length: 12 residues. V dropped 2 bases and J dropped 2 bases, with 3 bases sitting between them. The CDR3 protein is CASSLSNTEAFF. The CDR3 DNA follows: TGTGCCAGCAGCTTATCTAACACTGAAGCTTTCTTT.

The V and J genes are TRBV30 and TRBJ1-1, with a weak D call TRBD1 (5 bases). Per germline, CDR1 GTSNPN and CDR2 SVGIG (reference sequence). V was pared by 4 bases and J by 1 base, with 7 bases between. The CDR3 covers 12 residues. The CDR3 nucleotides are TGTGCCTGGAAAGGACAGAACACTGAAGCTTTCTTT. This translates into CAWKGQNTEAFF.

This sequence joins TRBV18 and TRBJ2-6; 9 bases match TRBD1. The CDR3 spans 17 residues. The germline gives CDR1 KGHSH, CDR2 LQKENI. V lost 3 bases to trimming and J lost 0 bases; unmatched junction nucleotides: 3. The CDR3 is CASSPTGGVSGANVLTF. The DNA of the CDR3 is TGTGCCAGCTCACCGACAGGGGGGGTCTCTGGGGCCAACGTCCTGACTTTC. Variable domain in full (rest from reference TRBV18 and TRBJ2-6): NAGVMQNPRHLVRRRGQEARLRCSPMKGHSHVYWYRQLPEEGLKFMVYLQKENIIDESGMPKERFSAEFPKEGPSILRIQQVVRGDSAAYFCASSPTGGVSGANVLTFGAGSRLTVL.

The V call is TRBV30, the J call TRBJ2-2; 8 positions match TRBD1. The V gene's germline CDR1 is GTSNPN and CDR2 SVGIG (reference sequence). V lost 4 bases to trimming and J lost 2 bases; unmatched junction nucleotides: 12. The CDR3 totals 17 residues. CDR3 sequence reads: CAWTVTGDPSNTGELFF. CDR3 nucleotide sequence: TGTGCCTGGACTGTGACAGGGGACCCCTCTAACACCGGGGAGCTGTTTTTT.

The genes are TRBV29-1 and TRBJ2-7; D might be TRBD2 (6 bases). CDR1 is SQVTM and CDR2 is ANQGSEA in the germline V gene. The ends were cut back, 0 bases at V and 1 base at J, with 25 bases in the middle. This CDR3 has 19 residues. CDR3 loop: CSVEDSSAGRSPLSYEQYF. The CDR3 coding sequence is TGCAGCGTTGAAGATTCTTCCGCGGGGCGAAGTCCCCTTTCCTACGAGCAGTACTTC.

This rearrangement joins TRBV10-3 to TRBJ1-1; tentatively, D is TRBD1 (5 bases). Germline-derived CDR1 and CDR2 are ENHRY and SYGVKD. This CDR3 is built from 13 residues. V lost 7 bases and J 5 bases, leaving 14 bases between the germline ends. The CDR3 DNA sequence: TGTGCCATCATGATGGGGGGGACGACTGAAGCTTTCTTT. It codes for CAIMMGGTTEAFF.